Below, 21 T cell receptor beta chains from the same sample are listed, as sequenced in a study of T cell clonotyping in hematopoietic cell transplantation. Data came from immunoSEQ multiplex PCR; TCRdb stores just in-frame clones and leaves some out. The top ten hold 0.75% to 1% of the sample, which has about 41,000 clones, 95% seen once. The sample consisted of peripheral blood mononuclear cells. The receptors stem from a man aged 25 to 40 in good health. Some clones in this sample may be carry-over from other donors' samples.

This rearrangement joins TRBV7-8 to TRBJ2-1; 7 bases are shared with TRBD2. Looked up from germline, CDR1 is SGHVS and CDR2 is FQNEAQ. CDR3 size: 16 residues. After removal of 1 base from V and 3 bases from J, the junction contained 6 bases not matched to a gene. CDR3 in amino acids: CASSLVGGNLYNEQFF. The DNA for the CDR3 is TGTGCCAGCAGCTTAGTGGGGGGGAATCTCTACAATGAGCAGTTCTTC.

The DNA for the CDR3 is TGTGCCAGCAGCCTTGAAGTGATGAACACTGAAGCTTTCTTT. It codes for CASSLEVMNTEAFF. The J gene is TRBJ1-1, the V gene TRBV6-5, with unresolved D. The CDR3 covers 14 residues. Germline V gene lookup returns CDR1 MNHEY and CDR2 SVGAGI. V lost 6 bases and J lost 0, with 11 bases in between.

The CDR3 sequence is CSVAQGGTGELFF. The CDR3 coding sequence is TGCAGCGTTGCCCAGGGGGGCACCGGGGAGCTGTTTTTT. The chain recombines TRBV29-1 with TRBJ2-2; perhaps TRBD1 as D (7 bases). The CDR3 is 13 residues long. Germline V CDR1 and CDR2: SQVTM, ANQGSEA. Trimming cost V 4 bases and J 4 bases, with 10 bases left between them.

CDR3 nucleotide sequence: TGCGCCAGCAGCCGCGGAGTAGCGGGAGGGATTGCCAAAAACATTCAGTACTTC. It encodes CASSRGVAGGIAKNIQYF. The V gene is TRBV4-1, the J gene TRBJ2-4; TRBD2 agrees at 11 bases. Germline V gives CDR1 MGHRA, CDR2 YSYEKL. The CDR3 sequence is 18 residues long. V lost 4 bases, J lost 1 base, and 9 bases stayed unmatched.

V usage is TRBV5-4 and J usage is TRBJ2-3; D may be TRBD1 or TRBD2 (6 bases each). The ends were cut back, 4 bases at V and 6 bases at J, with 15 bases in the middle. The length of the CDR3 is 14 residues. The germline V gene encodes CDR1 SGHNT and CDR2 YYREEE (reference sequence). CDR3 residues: CASSGRTDGDTQYF. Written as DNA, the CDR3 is TGTGCCAGCAGCGGGAGGACAGACGGTGATACGCAGTATTTT.

CDR3 in DNA: TGTGCCTGCCCAGGGCTCTCTGGAAACACCATATATTTT. Translating gives CACPGLSGNTIYF. V is TRBV30 and J is TRBJ1-3; perhaps TRBD1 as D (5 bases). Germline loops: CDR1 GTSNPN, CDR2 SVGIG (reference sequence). The CDR3 length is 13 residues. Trimming took off 6 bases at V and 0 bases at J, with 9 bases between the two ends. Full variable domain (missing parts from reference TRBV30 and TRBJ1-3): SQTIHQWPATLVQPVGSPLSLECTVEGTSNPNLYWYRQAAGRGLQLLFYSVGIGQISSEVPQNLSASRPQDRQFILSSKKLLLSDSGFYLCACPGLSGNTIYFGEGSWLTVV.

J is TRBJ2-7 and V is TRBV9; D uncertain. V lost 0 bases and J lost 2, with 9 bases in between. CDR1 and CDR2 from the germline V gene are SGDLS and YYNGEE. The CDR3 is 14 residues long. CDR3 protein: CASSVERHTYEQYF. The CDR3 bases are TGTGCCAGCAGCGTAGAAAGACATACCTACGAGCAGTACTTC. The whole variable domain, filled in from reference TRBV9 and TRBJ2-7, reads DSGVTQTPKHLITATGQRVTLRCSPRSGDLSVYWYQQSLDQGLQFLIQYYNGEERAKGNILERFSAQQFPDLHSELNLSSLELGDSALYFCASSVERHTYEQYFGPGTRLTVT.

Here the CDR3 DNA reads TGTGCCAGCAGTTTCCGGACAGGGGTTGGCTACACCTTC. It yields the protein CASSFRTGVGYTF. The gene calls are TRBV27 and TRBJ1-2; 9 nucleotides agree with TRBD1. The CDR3 spans 13 residues. Germline V lookup: CDR1 MNHEY, CDR2 SMNVEV (reference sequence). Trimming took 3 bases from V and 7 from J; bases not matched to a gene: 3.

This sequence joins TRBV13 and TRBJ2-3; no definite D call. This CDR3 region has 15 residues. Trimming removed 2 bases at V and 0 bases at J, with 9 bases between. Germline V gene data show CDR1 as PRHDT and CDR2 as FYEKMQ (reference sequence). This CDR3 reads CASSLQSGSTDTQYF. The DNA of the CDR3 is TGTGCCAGCAGCTTACAGTCTGGAAGCACAGATACGCAGTATTTT.

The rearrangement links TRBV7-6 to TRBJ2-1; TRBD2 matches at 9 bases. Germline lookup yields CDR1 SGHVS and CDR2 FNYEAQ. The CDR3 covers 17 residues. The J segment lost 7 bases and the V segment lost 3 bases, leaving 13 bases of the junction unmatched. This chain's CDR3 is CASSFRLRAGGSNEQFF. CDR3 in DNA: TGTGCCAGCAGCTTTCGGTTGAGGGCGGGGGGGAGTAATGAGCAGTTCTTC.

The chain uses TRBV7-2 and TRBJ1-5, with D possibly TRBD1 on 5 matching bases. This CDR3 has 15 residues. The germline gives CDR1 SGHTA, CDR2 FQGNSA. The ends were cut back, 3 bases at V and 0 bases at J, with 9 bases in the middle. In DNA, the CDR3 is TGTGCCAGCAGCTTTCGCAGGGCTAGCAATCAGCCCCAGCATTTT. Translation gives CASSFRRASNQPQHF.

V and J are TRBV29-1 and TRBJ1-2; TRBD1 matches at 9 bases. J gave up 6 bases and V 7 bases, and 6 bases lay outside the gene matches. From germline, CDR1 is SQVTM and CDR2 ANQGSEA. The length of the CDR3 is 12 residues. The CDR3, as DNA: TGCAGCGGGCGGGACAGGGAGAATGGCTACACCTTC. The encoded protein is CSGRDRENGYTF.

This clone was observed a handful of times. The CDR3 sequence is CASSIDAGVRAEAFF. CDR3 nucleotides: TGTGCCAGTAGTATAGATGCGGGGGTTCGGGCTGAAGCTTTCTTT. The rearrangement links TRBV19 to TRBJ1-1; possible D gene TRBD1, 5 bases. The CDR3 consists of 15 residues. In germline, CDR1 is LNHDA, CDR2 SQIVND (reference sequence). V was cut by 0 bases and J by 6 bases, with 14 bases left in between.

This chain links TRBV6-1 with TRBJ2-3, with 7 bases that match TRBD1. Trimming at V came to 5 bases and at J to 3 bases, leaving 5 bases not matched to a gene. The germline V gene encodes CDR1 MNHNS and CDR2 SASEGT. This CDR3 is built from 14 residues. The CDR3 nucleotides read TGTGCCAGCAGTCCCGGGACAGCTACAGATACGCAGTATTTT. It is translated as CASSPGTATDTQYF.

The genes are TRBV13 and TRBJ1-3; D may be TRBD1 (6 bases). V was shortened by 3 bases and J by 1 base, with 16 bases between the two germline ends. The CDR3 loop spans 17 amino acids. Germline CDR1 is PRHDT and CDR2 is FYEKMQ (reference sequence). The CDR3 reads CASSFFGGQASGNTIYF. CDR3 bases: TGTGCCAGCAGCTTCTTCGGGGGGCAGGCTTCTGGAAACACCATATATTTT.

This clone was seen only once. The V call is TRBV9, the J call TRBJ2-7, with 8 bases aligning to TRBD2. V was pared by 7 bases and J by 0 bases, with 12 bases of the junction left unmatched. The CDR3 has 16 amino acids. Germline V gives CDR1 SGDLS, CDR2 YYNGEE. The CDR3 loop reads CASGPGGDAYSYEQYF. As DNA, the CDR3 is TGTGCCAGCGGCCCCGGGGGGGACGCCTACTCCTACGAGCAGTACTTC.

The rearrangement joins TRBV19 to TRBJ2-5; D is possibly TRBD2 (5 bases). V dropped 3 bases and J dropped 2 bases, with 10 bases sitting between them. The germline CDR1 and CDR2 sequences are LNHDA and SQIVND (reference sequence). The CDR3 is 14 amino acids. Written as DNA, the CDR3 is TGTGCCAGTAGTATGGGCAGCGGACAAGAGACCCAGTACTTC. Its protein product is CASSMGSGQETQYF.

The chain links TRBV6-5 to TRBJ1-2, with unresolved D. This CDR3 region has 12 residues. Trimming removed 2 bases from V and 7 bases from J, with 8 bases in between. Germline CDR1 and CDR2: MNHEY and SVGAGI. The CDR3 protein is CASSYGLGGYTF. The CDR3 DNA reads TGTGCCAGCAGTTACGGCTTGGGTGGCTACACCTTC.

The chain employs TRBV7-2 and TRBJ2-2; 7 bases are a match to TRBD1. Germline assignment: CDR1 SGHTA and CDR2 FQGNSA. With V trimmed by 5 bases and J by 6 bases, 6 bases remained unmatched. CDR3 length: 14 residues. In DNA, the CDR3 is TGTGCCAGCAGCCCGACAGGGATGGCCGGGGAGCTGTTTTTT. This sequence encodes CASSPTGMAGELFF.

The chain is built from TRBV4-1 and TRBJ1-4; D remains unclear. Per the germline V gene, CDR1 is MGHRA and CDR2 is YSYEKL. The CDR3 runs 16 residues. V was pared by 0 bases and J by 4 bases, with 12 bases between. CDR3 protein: CASSQDWGSLNEKLFF. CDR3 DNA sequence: TGCGCCAGCAGCCAAGATTGGGGTTCCCTTAATGAAAAACTGTTTTTT.

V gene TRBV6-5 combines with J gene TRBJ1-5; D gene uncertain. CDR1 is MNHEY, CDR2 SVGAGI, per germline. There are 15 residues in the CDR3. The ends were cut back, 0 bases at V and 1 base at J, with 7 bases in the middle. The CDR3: CASSYSRHSNQPQHF. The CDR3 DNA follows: TGTGCCAGCAGTTACTCTCGACACAGCAATCAGCCCCAGCATTTT.